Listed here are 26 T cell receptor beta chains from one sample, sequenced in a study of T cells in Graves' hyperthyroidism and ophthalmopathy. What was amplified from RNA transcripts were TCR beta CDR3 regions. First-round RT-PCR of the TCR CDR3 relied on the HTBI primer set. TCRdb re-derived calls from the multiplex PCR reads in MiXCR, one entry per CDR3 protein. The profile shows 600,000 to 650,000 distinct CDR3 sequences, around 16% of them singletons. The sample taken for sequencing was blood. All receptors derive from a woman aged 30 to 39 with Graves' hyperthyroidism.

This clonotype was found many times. In DNA, the CDR3 is TGCAGTGCTAGAGATTCCGGGAAGGTAGATGAGCAGTTCTTC. This encodes CSARDSGKVDEQFF. This sequence joins TRBV20-1 and TRBJ2-1, with D maybe TRBD2 (5 bases). The germline gives CDR1 DFQATT, CDR2 SNEGSKA (reference sequence). V was pared by 0 bases and J by 8 bases, with 14 bases between. This CDR3 contains 14 residues.

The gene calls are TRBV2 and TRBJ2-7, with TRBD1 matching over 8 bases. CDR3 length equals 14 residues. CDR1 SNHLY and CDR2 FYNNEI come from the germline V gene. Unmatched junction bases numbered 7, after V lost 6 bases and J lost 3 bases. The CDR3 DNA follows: TGTGCCAGCAGACCGACAGGGGCCCACTACGAGCAGTACTTC. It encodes CASRPTGAHYEQYF.

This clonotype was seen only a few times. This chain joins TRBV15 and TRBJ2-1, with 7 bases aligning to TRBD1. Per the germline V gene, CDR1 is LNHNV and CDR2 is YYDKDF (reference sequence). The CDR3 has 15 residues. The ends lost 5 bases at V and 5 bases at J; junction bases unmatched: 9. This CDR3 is CATSARQGTHNEQFF. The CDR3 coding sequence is TGTGCCACCAGCGCCCGACAGGGAACTCACAATGAGCAGTTCTTC.

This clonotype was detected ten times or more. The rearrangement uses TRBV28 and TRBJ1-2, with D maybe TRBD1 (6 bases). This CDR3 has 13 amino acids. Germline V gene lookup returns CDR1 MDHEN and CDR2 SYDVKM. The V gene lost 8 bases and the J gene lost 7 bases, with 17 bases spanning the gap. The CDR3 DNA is TGTGCCAGCCTGCACCGGGACATGGGTGGCTACACCTTC. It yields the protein CASLHRDMGGYTF.

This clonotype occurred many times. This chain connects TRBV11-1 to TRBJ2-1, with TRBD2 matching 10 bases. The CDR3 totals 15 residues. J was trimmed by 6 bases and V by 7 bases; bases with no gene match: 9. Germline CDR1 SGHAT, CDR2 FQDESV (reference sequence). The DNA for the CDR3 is TGTGCCAGCACCACCCTACTAGCGGGAAGCAATGAGCAGTTCTTC. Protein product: CASTTLLAGSNEQFF. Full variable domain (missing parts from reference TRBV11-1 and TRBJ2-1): EAEVAQSPRYKITEKSQAVAFWCDPISGHATLYWYRQILGQGPELLVQFQDESVVDDSQLPKDRFSAERLKGVDSTLKIQPAELGDSAMYLCASTTLLAGSNEQFFGPGTRLTVL.

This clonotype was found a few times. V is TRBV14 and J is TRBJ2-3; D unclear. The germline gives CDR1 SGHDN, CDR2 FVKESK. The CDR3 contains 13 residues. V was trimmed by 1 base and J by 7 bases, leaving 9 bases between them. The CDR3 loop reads CASSQGNFYTQYF. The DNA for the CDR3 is TGTGCCAGCAGCCAAGGAAACTTTTATACGCAGTATTTT.

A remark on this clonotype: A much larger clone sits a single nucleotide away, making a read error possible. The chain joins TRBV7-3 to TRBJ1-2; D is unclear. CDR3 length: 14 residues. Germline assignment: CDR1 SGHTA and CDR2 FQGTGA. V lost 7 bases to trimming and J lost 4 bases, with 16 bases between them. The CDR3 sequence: CASNLDGPSYGYTF. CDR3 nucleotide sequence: TGTGCCAGCAACTTGGATGGCCCGAGCTATGGCTACACCTTC.

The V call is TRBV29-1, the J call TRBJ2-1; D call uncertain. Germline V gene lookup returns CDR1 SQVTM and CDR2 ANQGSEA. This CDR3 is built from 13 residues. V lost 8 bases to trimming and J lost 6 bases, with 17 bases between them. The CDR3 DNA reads TGCAGCTCCCGGTTATTTCGGGTCAATGAGCAGTTCTTC. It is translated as CSSRLFRVNEQFF.

CDR3 in DNA: TGTGCCAGCAGCTTCCTAGCGGGAGGCTCCAATGAGCAGTTCTTC. Its protein product is CASSFLAGGSNEQFF. The chain carries TRBV7-3 and TRBJ2-1, with 11 positions matching TRBD2. Germline assignment: CDR1 SGHTA and CDR2 FQGTGA. The CDR3 has 15 residues. The V segment lost 3 bases and the J segment 6 bases; nucleotides outside the gene matches: 4.

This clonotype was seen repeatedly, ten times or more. The CDR3 loop reads CASSLRRGTDTQYF. CDR3 in DNA: TGTGCCAGCAGCCTTCGACGGGGCACAGATACGCAGTATTTT. The chain is built from TRBV7-2 and TRBJ2-3; D unresolved. Germline V gives CDR1 SGHTA, CDR2 FQGNSA. The CDR3 totals 14 residues. Deletions cut 5 bases from V and 1 base from J, with 10 bases between.

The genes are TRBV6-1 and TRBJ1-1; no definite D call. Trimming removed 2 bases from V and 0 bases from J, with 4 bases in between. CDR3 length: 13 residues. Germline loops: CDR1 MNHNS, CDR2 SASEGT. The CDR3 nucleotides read TGTGCCAGCAGTGAAACGATGAACACTGAAGCTTTCTTT. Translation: CASSETMNTEAFF.

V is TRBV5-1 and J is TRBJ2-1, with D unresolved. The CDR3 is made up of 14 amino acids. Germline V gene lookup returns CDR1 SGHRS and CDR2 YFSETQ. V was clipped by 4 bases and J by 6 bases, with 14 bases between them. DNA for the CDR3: TGCGCCAGCAGCCTTGGATACGTCGGCAATGAGCAGTTCTTC. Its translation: CASSLGYVGNEQFF.

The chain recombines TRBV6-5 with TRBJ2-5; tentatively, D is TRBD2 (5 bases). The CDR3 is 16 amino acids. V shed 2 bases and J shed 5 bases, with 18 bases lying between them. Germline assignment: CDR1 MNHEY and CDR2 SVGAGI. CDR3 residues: CASSYEGEVLLETQYF. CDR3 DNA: TGTGCCAGCAGTTACGAGGGTGAGGTCCTCCTGGAGACCCAGTACTTC.

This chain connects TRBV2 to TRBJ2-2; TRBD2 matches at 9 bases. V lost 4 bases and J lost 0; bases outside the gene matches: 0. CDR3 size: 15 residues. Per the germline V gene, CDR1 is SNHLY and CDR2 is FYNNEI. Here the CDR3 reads CASSGLAANTGELFF. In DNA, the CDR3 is TGTGCCAGCAGTGGACTAGCGGCGAACACCGGGGAGCTGTTTTTT.

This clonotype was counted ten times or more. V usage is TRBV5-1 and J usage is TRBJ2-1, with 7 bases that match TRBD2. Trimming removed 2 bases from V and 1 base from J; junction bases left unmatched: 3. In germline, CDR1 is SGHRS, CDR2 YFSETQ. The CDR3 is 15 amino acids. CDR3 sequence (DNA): TGCGCCAGCAGCTTCCGGGAGGCGTCCTACAATGAGCAGTTCTTC. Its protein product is CASSFREASYNEQFF.

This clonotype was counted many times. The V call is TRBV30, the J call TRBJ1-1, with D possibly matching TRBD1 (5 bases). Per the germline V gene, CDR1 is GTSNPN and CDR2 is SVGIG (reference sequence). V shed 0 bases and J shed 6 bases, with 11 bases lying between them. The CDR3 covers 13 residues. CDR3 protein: CAWSVGGSAEAFF. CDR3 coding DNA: TGTGCCTGGAGTGTGGGGGGATCGGCTGAAGCTTTCTTT.

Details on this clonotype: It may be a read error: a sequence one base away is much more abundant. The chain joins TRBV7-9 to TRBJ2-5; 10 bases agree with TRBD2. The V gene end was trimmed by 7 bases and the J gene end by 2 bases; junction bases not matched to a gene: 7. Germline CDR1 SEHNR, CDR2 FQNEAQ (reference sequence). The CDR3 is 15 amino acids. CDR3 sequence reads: CASKASGRAQETQYF. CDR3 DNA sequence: TGTGCCAGCAAGGCTAGCGGGAGAGCTCAAGAGACCCAGTACTTC.

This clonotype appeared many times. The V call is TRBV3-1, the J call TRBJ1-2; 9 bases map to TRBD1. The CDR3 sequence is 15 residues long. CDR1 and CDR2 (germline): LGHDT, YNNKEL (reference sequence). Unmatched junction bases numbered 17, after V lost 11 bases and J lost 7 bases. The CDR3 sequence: CAALRDRVRGGGYTF. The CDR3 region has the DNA TGTGCCGCACTCCGGGACAGGGTTCGAGGCGGTGGCTACACCTTC.

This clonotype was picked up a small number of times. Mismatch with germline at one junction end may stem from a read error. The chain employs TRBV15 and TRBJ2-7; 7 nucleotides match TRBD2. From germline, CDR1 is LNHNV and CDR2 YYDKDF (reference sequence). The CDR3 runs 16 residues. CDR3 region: CATSTTHPSGSYERYF. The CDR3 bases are TGTGCCACCAGCACCACGCATCCTAGCGGCTCCTACGAGCGGTACTTC.

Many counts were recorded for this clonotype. CDR3 in DNA: TGCAGTGCTACCGGGACTAGCGGGGGTACTCACTACAATGAGCAGTTCTTC. Amino acid sequence: CSATGTSGGTHYNEQFF. The chain recombines TRBV20-1 with TRBJ2-1; 14 positions agree with TRBD2. V gave up 4 bases and J gave up 3 bases; unmatched junction bases: 8. Germline CDR1 and CDR2: DFQATT and SNEGSKA (reference sequence). The CDR3 is made up of 17 amino acids.

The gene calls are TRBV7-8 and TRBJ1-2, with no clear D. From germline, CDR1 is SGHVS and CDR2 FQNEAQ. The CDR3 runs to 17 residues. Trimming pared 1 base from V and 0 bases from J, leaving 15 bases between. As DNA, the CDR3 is TGTGCCAGCAGCTTAGTGCCCGAGCTCCTACCTAACTATGGCTACACCTTC. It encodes CASSLVPELLPNYGYTF.

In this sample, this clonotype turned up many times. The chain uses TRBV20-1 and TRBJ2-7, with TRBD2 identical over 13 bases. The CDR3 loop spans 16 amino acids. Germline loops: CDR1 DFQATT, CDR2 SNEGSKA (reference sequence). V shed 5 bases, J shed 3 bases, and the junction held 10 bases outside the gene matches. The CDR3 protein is CSASRTSGSLVYEQYF. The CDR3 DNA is TGCAGTGCTTCCCGGACTAGCGGGAGCCTAGTCTACGAGCAGTACTTC.

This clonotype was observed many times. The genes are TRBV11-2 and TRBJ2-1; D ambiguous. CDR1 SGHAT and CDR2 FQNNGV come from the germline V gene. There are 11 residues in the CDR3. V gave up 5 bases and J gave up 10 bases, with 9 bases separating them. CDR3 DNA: TGTGCCAGCAGCCCCAGTTGGGAGCAGTTCTTC. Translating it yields CASSPSWEQFF.

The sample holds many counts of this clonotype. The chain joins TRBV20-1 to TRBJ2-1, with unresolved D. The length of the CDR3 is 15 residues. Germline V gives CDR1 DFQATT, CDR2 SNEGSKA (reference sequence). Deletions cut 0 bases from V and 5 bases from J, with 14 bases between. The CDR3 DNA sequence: TGCAGTGCTAGAGATCTCGGGCAGACTGACAATGAGCAGTTCTTC. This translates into CSARDLGQTDNEQFF.

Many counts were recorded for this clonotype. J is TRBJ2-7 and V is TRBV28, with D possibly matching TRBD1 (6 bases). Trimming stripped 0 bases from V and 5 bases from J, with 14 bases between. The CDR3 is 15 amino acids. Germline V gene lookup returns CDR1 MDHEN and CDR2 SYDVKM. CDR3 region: CASSLWGDRRHEQYF. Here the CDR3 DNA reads TGTGCCAGCAGTTTATGGGGTGACAGGCGCCACGAGCAGTACTTC.

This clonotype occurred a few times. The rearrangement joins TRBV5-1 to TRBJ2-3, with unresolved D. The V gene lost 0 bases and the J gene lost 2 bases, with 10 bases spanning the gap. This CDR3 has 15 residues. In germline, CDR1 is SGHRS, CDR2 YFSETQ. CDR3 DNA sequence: TGCGCCAGCAGCTTGGGGTGGGGTAACACAGATACGCAGTATTTT. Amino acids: CASSLGWGNTDTQYF.